This TCR beta chain comes out of a study of CD8+CD57+ T cells in acquired aplastic anemia. Study in general: Across the sorted CD4+ and CD8+ cells, DNA amounts averaged about 3 ug.

Many counts were recorded for this clonotype. The target antigen is unknown. Regarding the study as a whole: For CD8+ Simpson's diversity, patients and controls showed no significant difference. It was found that more than 25 CD8+ CDR3 sequences were shared between patients and controls.

Patients who underwent sequencing had shown CD8+CD57+ cell expansion by flow cytometry. Untreated patients provided the blood samples, with no therapy given before sampling. The ends were cut back, 0 bases at V and 8 bases at J, with 16 bases in the middle. Germline V CDR1 and CDR2: DFQATT, SNEGSKA (reference sequence). The CDR3 is made up of 14 amino acids. Both TCR beta VDJ combination and CDR3 sequence profiling were carried out. Genomic DNA was the template for this profiling. TCRdb processed the reads anew with MiXCR; each CDR3 protein has one entry. The table has hundreds of thousands of distinct CDR3 sequences, approximately 45% seen once.

The V gene is TRBV20-1, the J gene TRBJ1-2; no firm D call. The sample was sorted CD4+, CD8+, or CD8+CD57+ T cells (not recorded which) from PBMCs. This clonotype originated in a human donor with aplastic anemia. CDR3 DNA: TGCAGTGCTAGAGATCCCAGTTCCGGTGAAGGCTACACCTTC. Translation: CSARDPSSGEGYTF.